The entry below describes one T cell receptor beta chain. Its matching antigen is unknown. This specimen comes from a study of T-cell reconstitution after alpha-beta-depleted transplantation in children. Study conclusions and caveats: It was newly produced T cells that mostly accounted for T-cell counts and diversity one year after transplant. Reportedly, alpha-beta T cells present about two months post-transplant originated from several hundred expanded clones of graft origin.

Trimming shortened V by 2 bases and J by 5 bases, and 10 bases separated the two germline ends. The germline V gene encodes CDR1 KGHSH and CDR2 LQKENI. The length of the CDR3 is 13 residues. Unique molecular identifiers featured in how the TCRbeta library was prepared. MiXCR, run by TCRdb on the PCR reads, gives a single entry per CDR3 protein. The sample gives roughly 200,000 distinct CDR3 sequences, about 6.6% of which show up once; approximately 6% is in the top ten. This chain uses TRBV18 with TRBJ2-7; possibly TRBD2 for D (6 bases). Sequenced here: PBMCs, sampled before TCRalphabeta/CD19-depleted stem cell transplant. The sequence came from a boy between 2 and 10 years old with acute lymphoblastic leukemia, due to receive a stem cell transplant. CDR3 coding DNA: TGTGCCAGCTCACCAACGCGGGATCACGAGCAGTACTTC. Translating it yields CASSPTRDHEQYF.